This T cell receptor beta chain derives from a study of T-cell memory formation after mild COVID-19 (dated by TCRdb to about 2021). Concerning the study at large: Most TCR sequence clusters were specific to one of the two donors. In two donors, T-cell clones that expanded and contracted after mild COVID-19 were tracked by sequencing TCRalpha and TCRbeta repertoires over time. The cohort comprised two young, previously healthy adult volunteers, one female and one male.

Ficoll-Paque density gradient centrifugation was used to isolate PBMCs. This clonotype has a handful of counts. What antigen it recognizes has not been identified. No clone much larger than this one lies a single base away; base qualities are absent. Results and caveats for the whole study, not just this receptor: Contracting CD4+ clones were located mainly in the CM and EM memory subsets, whereas CD8+ clones were found to be enriched in EMRA. Some responding clones were found in pre-infection memory, which suggests that pre-existing cross-reactive memory T cells took part in the SARS-CoV-2 response. The second-wave clones that peaked on day 37 were not confirmed to be SARS-CoV-2 specific. Balanced CD4/CD8 phenotypes were observed for clones contracting from day 15 to 85, whereas a bias towards CD4+ was observed for a second wave of clones expanding from day 15 to 37. The study included only a couple of mild cases, and larger cohorts that include severe cases with pre-infection samples were judged to be necessary.

These reads were obtained on an Illumina NovaSeq 6000. TCRalpha and TCRbeta cDNA libraries were built by 5'RACE with constant-segment primers, adding sample barcodes and unique molecular identifiers. RNA was extracted from every sample with Trizol reagent. Amplification of the libraries took two PCR steps, and the second step added a second sample barcode plus Illumina TruSeq adapters. Sequencing of libraries was performed on an Illumina NovaSeq with 2 x 150 bp paired-end reads. As for the authors' bioinformatics: Demultiplexing of reads and collapsing into UMI-guided consensus sequences were performed with migec v1.2.7. With mixcr v2.1.11, UMI consensuses were aligned to TRA and TRB V and J templates and assembled into clonotypes. Clonotypes were classified as expanded or contracted when called significant by both edgeR and NoisET, with noise models trained on biological replicates. edgeR calls used a false discovery rate-adjusted p below 0.01 and a log2 fold-change threshold of 1. PCA with hierarchical clustering of max-normalized trajectories of the 1000 most abundant clonotypes was used as exploratory dynamics analysis. Separately sequenced CD4+ and CD8+ repertoires were used to assign a CD4 or CD8 phenotype to each responding clone. TCRdb cleaned the public reads at Q25 with fastp, built clones with MiXCR and kept in-frame beta chains. All rows with the same CDR3 protein become a single entry with the most common DNA and genes. It is TCRdb's table, rather than the study itself, that gives the V and J calls and clone size. This sample is represented by roughly 350,000 distinct CDR3 sequences; around 13% of them were singletons. The top ten clonotypes cover 22% of the sample.

From the cysteine through the phenylalanine, the CDR3 covers 13 amino acids. Left in the record is the CDR3 DNA by itself, 39 bases read in frame from the first base. The CDR1 and CDR2 encoded by the germline V gene are SGDLS and YYNGEE. Trimming at the junction amounts to 7 bases on V and 4 bases on J, and the germline ends lie 13 bases apart. Sequenced: PBMCs or a T cell subset sorted from them (not recorded which). The sequence was collected from a man between 18 and 29 years old who had mild COVID-19 (a few samples of this study predate the infection). The sample titles of this study are shuffled in the database, so cell type and time point are left out; the donor was told from shared clones. The V and J segments used are TRBV9 and TRBJ2-3; the D segment could be TRBD2, given 7 matching bases. CDR3 protein: CASSKGGADTQYF. The sequenced DNA is TGTGCCAGCTCCAAGGGGGGGGCAGATACGCAGTATTTT.